Listed here is a single TCR beta chain. The specificity of this receptor is unknown. No much larger clone exists at a distance of one base, and base qualities are not known. The germline V end is reduced by 5 bases and the J end by 8 bases; junction bases left unmatched: 11. From cysteine to phenylalanine, the CDR3 is 15 amino acids long. Solely the CDR3 DNA is kept, with 45 bases framed from the first base. Via the germline V gene, CDR1 is MDHEN and CDR2 SYDVKM. Patients with a history of autoimmune disease or receiving systemic immunosuppression were excluded from the trial. Peripheral blood for TCR sequencing was drawn from every dose cohort at baseline, at cycle 4 day 1 and at cycle 7 day 1. The samples were taken from a phase I, first-in-human, multicenter, open-label dose-escalation trial of ivuxolimab. Adults with locally advanced or metastatic melanoma, renal cell, hepatocellular, or head and neck squamous cell carcinoma were enrolled in the trial. CD4+ and CD8+ T cells were sorted separately from peripheral blood before TCR sequencing.

These data belong to a study of OX40 agonist ivuxolimab in advanced cancers. Background for the entire study: Ivuxolimab, which targeted the costimulatory receptor OX40 (CD134), was an agonistic, fully human IgG2 monoclonal antibody. In the dose-escalation cohort, 82.7% of patients were male, and the mean age was around 60 years, with a range of about 23 to 90. Patients were allowed to have had prior anti-PD-1, anti-PD-L1 or anti-CTLA-4 therapy, and about 40% of the dose-escalation patients had been treated with checkpoint inhibitors. Among the roughly 50 dose-escalation patients, approximately 20 had hepatocellular carcinoma, approximately 15 melanoma, 9 renal cell carcinoma and 9 head and neck cancer. The point of sequencing TCRbeta in the periphery was to test whether ivuxolimab changed TCR sequence diversity and drove clonal T-cell expansion. The paper covers the monotherapy dose-escalation part of the phase I ivuxolimab trial, which included N ≈ 50 patients. Intravenous ivuxolimab was administered to patients every 2 weeks at six dose levels: 0.01, 0.1, 0.3, 1.5, 3 and 10 mg/kg. Partial responses occurred in three dose-escalation patients: two with cutaneous melanoma and one with hepatocellular carcinoma. Points the paper makes about the study in general: Which antigens the clonally expanded peripheral T cells were specific for was not determined. After ivuxolimab, CD8+ T cells had more expanded clones than CD4+ T cells on average. At doses of 0.1 to 3.0 mg/kg, clonal expansion of both CD4+ and CD8+ T cells in blood was seen between baseline and week 6. Partial responders in the 0.1-3.0 mg/kg groups had among the lowest normalized peripheral clonal expansion, especially among CD8+ T cells. Low levels of normalized T-cell clonal expansion were also seen in some patients who did not respond.

To sequence the TCRbeta CDR3 region, genomic DNA was isolated from the sorted cells. The immunoSEQ Assay was used for sequencing of TCRbeta CDR3 regions. This immuneACCESS table, as held by TCRdb, lists in-frame sequences with V and J called but not all clones. Of the missing ones, under half trace to an unresolved V gene in checked studies; the others have no known cause. The sample has tens of thousands of clones on record, nearly 95% of them singletons. The ten largest clonotypes hold about a fifth of the sample. This receptor was identified in an adult with an advanced solid tumor such as melanoma, head and neck, liver or kidney cancer. The chain couples TRBV28 to TRBJ1-4, with TRBD1 matching 7 junction bases. Here the sequenced sample was CD4+ or CD8+ T cells sorted from blood, taken in a trial of the OX40 agonist ivuxolimab. The sequenced DNA: TGTGCCAGCAGTCCCGAGACAGGGTCGAGCGAAAAACTGTTTTTT. Its translation is CASSPETGSSEKLFF.